Sequencing of this T cell receptor (beta chain) was carried out in a study of cytomegalovirus exposure and HLA in healthy donors. Primers included in the PCR were 60 Vbeta and 13 Jbeta primers. The repertoire was sequenced with immunoSEQ multiplex PCR; TCRdb's copy has only in-frame clones and lacks some. The sample lists tens of thousands of clones, over 60% occurring once. Germline V gene lookup returns CDR1 SGHAT and CDR2 FQNNGV. This CDR3 region has 15 residues. The ends were cut back, 5 bases at V and 4 bases at J, with 17 bases in the middle. The source is a man under 40 in good health and CMV-seronegative. The sample was PBMCs. This rearrangement joins TRBV11-2 to TRBJ1-1; D is perhaps TRBD1 (5 bases). The CDR3 spells CASSDPRVGGTEAFF. DNA of the CDR3: TGTGCCAGCAGCGACCCCCGGGTCGGGGGCACTGAAGCTTTCTTT. Looking up the rest from reference TRBV11-2 and TRBJ1-1 gives the full variable domain: EAGVAQSPRYKIIEKRQSVAFWCNPISGHATLYWYQQILGQGPKLLIQFQNNGVVDDSQLPKDRFSAERLKGVDSTLKIQPAKLEDSAVYLCASSDPRVGGTEAFFGQGTRLTVV.